This T cell receptor (beta chain) was observed in a study of shared T cell receptors in the human thymus. Clones were read by immunoSEQ multiplex PCR, and TCRdb kept only the in-frame ones, dropping some. Of under 850,000 clones listed, roughly 90% are singletons. The data also belong to a second study, concerning human thymus T cells. This second study notes: It was healthy Finnish infants having corrective surgery for congenital heart defects who were the donors. Resections were taken during corrective heart surgery, and the thymus tissue came from these. Thymic and blood repertoires appeared to show biased V and J gene usage. Thymic repertoires from unrelated individuals overlapped highly, related research reported.

Source material: thymocytes. This clonotype was obtained from a boy in the first two years of life with a congenital heart defect.

CDR3 nucleotide sequence: TGTGCCAGCAGCCCCAGGGACAGGGGGCGGCACGGGGAGCTGTTTTTT. This encodes CASSPRDRGRHGELFF. The J gene is TRBJ2-2, the V gene TRBV9; TRBD1 matches at 12 bases. Germline V gene sequence: CDR1 SGDLS, CDR2 YYNGEE. The ends lost 4 bases at V and 7 bases at J; junction bases unmatched: 8. This CDR3 has 16 residues.